This T cell receptor (beta chain) was recorded in a study of molecular identifiers for immune sequencing clone quantification. Per germline, CDR1 MNHEY and CDR2 SVGEGT. The CDR3 sequence is 11 residues long. V lost 11 bases and J lost 6, with 11 bases in between. This clonotype has only a few counts. Each CDR3 protein gets one entry after TCRdb re-called the PCR reads with MiXCR. Of 300,000 to 400,000 distinct CDR3 sequences detected, 24% appear once; the ten largest clones hold 0.74%. Every naive CD8 library was made from between roughly 19,000 and 1,000,000 sorted cells with 10%, 30% or 50% RNA. The sequencing input was naive CD8+ T cells from blood, with Jurkat cell RNA spiked in. The subset was: FACS-sorted CD8+CD4-CCR7+CD45RA+ naive T cells. V gene TRBV6-2 or TRBV6-3 combines with J gene TRBJ1-5; D is ambiguous. This clonotype was sampled from a human donor in good health. Some libraries in this study had Jurkat cell RNA spiked in. CDR3 in amino acids: CAPKSGQPQHF. As DNA, the CDR3 is TGTGCCCCAAAATCCGGTCAGCCCCAGCATTTT.